The clone carrying this T cell receptor beta chain was seen a few times. This entry is derived from a study of long-term antiretroviral therapy in people with HIV. Samples were assayed with immunoSEQ v3.0 at survey level. Measured with immunoSEQ multiplex PCR; TCRdb has only the in-frame clones, and not every one. The table records about 25,000 clones, just over 85% of them present only once. Between the trimmed V and J ends, which lost 7 bases and 0 bases, there was a span of 9 bases. Per the germline V gene, CDR1 is MNHNS and CDR2 is SASEGT. The CDR3 covers 14 residues. The source was unsorted PBMCs, collected 1.2 years after starting antiretroviral therapy. The rearrangement uses TRBV6-1 and TRBJ2-2; D is undetermined. The receptor was isolated from a man between 50 and 59 years old with HIV. The CDR3 region has the DNA TGTGCCAGCAAGACCCGAACGAACACCGGGGAGCTGTTTTTT. This gives the protein CASKTRTNTGELFF.